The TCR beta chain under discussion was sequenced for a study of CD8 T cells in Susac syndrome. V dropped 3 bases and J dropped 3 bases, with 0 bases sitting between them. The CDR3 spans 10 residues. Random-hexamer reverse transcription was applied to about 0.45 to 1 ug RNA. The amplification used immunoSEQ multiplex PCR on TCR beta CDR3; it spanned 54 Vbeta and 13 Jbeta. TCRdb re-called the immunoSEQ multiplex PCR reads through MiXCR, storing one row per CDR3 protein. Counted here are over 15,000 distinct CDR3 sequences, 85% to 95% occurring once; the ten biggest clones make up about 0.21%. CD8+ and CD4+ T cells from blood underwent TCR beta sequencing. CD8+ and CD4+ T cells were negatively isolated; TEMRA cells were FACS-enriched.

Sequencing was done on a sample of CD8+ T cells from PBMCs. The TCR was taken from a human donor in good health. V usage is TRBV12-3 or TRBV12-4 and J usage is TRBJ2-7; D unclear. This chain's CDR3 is CASSFYEQYV. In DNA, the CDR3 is TGTGCCAGCAGTTTCTACGAGCAGTACGTC.